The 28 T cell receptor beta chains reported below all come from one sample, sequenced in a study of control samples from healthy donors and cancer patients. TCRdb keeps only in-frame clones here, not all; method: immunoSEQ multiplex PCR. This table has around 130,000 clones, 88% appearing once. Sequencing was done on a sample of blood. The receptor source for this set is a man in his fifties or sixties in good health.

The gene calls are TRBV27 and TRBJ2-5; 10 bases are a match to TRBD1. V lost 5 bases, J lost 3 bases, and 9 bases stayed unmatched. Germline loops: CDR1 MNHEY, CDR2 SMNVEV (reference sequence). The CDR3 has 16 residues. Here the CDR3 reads CASSLIYGTGEETQYF. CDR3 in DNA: TGTGCCAGCAGTCTAATATACGGGACAGGGGAAGAGACCCAGTACTTC.

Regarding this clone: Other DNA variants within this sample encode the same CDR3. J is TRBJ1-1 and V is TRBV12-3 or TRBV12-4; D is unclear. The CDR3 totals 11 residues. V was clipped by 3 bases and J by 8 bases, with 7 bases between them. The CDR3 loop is CASSLGGEAFF. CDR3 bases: TGTGCCAGCAGTTTGGGCGGGGAAGCTTTCTTT.

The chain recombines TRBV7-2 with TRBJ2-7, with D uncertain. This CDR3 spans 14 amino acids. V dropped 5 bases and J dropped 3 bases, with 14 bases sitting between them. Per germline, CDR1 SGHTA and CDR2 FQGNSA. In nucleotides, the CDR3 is TGTGCCAGCAGCCGGGCTCGGGCAGTCTACGAGCAGTACTTC. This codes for CASSRARAVYEQYF. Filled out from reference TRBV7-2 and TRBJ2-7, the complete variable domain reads GAGVSQSPSNKVTEKGKDVELRCDPISGHTALYWYRQSLGQGLEFLIYFQGNSAPDKSGLPSDRFSAERTGGSVSTLTIQRTQQEDSAVYLCASSRARAVYEQYFGPGTRLTVT.

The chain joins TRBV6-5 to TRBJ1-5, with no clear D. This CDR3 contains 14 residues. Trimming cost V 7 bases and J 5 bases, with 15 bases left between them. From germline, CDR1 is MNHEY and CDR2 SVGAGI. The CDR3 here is CASTPRMVDQPQHF. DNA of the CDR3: TGTGCCAGCACTCCCCGGATGGTTGATCAGCCCCAGCATTTT.

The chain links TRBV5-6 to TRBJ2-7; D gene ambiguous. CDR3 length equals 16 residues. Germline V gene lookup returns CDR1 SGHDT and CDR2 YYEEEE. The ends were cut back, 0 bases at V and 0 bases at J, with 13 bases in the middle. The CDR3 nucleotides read TGTGCCAGCAGCTTGGCCGCGGACGCGCGCTCCTACGAGCAGTACTTC. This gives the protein CASSLAADARSYEQYF.

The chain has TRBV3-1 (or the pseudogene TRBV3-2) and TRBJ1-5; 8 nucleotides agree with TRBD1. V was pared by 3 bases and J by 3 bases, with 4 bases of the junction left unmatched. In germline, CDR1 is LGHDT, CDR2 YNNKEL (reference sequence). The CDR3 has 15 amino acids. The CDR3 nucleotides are TGTGCCAGCAGCCAGACAGGGGCTAACAATCAGCCCCAGCATTTT. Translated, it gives CASSQTGANNQPQHF.

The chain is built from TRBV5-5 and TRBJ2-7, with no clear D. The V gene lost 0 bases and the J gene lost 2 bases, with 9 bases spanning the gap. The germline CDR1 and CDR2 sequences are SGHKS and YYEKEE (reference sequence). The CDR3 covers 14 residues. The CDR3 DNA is TGTGCCAGCAGCTTGGAGGGAACCACCTACGAGCAGTACTTC. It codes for CASSLEGTTYEQYF.

CDR3 sequence reads: CASSRLTDLRGYTF. The CDR3 region has the DNA TGTGCCAGCAGTAGACTCACGGATCTGCGGGGCTACACCTTC. The chain joins TRBV6-2 or TRBV6-3 to TRBJ1-2; D gene ambiguous. Germline-derived CDR1 and CDR2 are MNHEY and SVGEGT. The CDR3 is made up of 14 amino acids. Trimming stripped 5 bases from V and 8 bases from J, with 18 bases between.

In DNA form, the CDR3 reads TGTGCCAGCAGTTACTCCGGGCCCGCGCGGAGGTCACCCCTCCACTTT. It is translated as CASSYSGPARRSPLHF. The V gene is TRBV6-5, the J gene TRBJ1-6, with no clear D. With 0 bases removed from V and 10 bases from J, the gap between germline ends came to 16 bases. Germline values: CDR1 MNHEY, CDR2 SVGAGI. CDR3 length equals 16 residues.

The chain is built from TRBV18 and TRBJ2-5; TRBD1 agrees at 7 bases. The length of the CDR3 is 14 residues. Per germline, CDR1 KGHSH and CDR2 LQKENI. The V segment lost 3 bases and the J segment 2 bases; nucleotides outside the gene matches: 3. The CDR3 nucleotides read TGTGCCAGCTCACCCGGGACAGCTCAAGAGACCCAGTACTTC. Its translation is CASSPGTAQETQYF.

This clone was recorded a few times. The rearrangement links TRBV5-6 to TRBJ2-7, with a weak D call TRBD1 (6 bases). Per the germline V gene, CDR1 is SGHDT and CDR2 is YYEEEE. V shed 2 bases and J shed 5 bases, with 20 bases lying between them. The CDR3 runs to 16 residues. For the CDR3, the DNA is TGTGCCAGCAGCTTCCTCACGACAGGCTTATTGGACGAGCAGTACTTC. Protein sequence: CASSFLTTGLLDEQYF.

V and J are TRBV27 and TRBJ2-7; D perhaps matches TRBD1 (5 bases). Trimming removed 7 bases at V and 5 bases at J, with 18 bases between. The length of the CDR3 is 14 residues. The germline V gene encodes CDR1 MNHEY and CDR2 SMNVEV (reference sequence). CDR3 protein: CASNDGQGSHEQYF. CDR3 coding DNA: TGTGCCAGCAACGATGGGCAGGGCAGCCACGAGCAGTACTTC.

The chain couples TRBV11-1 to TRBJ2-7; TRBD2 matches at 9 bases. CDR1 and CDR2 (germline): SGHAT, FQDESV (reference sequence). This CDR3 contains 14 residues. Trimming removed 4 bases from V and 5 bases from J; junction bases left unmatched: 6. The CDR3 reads CASSSGSGGHEQYF. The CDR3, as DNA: TGTGCCAGCAGCTCGGGTAGCGGGGGCCACGAGCAGTACTTC.

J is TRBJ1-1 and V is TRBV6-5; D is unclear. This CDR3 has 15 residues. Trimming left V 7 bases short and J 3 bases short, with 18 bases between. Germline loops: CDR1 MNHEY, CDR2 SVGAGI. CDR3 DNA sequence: TGTGCCAGCATTTTCCTCGGCCCCGGCGACACTGAAGCTTTCTTT. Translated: CASIFLGPGDTEAFF.

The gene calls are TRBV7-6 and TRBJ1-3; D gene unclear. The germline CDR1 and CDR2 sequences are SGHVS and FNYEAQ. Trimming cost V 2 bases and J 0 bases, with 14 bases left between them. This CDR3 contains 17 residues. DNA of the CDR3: TGTGCCAGCAGCTTACTTGGGCAGCCGGTCTCTGGAAACACCATATATTTT. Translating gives CASSLLGQPVSGNTIYF.

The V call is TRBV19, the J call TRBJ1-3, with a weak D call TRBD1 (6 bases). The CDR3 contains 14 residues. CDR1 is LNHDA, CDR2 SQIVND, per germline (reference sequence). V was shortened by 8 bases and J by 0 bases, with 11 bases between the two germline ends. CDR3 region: CASRGQISGNTIYF. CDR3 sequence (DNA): TGTGCCAGTCGGGGACAAATCTCTGGAAACACCATATATTTT. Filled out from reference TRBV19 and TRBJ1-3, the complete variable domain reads DGGITQSPKYLFRKEGQNVTLSCEQNLNHDAMYWYRQDPGQGLRLIYYSQIVNDFQKGDIAEGYSVSREKKESFPLTVTSAQKNPTAFYLCASRGQISGNTIYFGEGSWLTVV.

The CDR3 DNA follows: TGTGCCACCTCATGGACAACCTATGGCTACACCTTC. Translated: CATSWTTYGYTF. V gene TRBV2 combines with J gene TRBJ1-2; weak D call: TRBD1 (5 bases). The V gene lost 10 bases and the J gene lost 4 bases, with 13 bases spanning the gap. The CDR3 is 12 amino acids. Germline assignment: CDR1 SNHLY and CDR2 FYNNEI. Combining the CDR3 with reference TRBV2 and TRBJ1-2 gives the whole variable domain EPEVTQTPSHQVTQMGQEVILRCVPISNHLYFYWYRQILGQKVEFLVSFYNNEISEKSEIFDDQFSVERPDGSNFTLKIRSTKLEDSAMYFCATSWTTYGYTFGSGTRLTVV.

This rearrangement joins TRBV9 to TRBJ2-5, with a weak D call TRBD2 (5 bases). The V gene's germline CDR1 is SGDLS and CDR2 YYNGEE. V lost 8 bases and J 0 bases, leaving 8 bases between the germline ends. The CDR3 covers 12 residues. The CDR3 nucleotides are TGTGCCAGTTCCGGGAACCAAGAGACCCAGTACTTC. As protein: CASSGNQETQYF.

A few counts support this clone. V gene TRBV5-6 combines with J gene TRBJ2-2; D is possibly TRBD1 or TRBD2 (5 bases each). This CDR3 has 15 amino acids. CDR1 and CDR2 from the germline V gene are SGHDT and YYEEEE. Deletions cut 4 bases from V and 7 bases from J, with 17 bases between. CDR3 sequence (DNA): TGTGCCAGCAGCGCGACCGGGGCCCCGGGCGGGGAGCTGTTTTTT. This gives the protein CASSATGAPGGELFF.

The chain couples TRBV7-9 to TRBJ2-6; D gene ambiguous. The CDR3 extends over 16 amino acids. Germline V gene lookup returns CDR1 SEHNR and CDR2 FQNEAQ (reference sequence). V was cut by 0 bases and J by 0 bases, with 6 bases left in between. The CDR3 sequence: CASSLAGSSGANVLTF. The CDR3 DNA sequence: TGTGCCAGCAGCTTAGCAGGCAGCTCTGGGGCCAACGTCCTGACTTTC.

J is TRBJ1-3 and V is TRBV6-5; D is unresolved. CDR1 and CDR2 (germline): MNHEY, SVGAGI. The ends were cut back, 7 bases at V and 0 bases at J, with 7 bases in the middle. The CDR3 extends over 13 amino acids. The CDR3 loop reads CASIRNSGNTIYF. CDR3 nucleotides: TGTGCCAGCATCAGGAACTCTGGAAACACCATATATTTT.

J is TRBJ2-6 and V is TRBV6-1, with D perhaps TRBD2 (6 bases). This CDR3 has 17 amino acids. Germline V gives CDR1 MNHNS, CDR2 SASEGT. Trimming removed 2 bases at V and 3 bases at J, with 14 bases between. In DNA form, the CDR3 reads TGTGCCAGCAGTGAATCCCTGGGCGGGATTGGGGCCAACGTCCTGACTTTC. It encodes CASSESLGGIGANVLTF.

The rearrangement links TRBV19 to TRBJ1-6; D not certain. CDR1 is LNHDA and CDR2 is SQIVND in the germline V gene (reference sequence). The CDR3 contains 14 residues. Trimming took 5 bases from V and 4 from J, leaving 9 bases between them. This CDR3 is CASSDRGYNSPLHF. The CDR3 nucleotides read TGTGCCAGTAGTGACCGGGGTTATAATTCACCCCTCCACTTT.

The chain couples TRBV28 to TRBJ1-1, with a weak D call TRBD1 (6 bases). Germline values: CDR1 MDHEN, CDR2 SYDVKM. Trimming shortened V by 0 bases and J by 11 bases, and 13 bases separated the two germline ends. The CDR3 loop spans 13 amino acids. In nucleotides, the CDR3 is TGTGCCAGCAGTTTATGGGGGGGGCTCGGGGCTTTCTTT. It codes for CASSLWGGLGAFF.

CDR3 nucleotides: TGCAGCGTTGAGGCTGGGGACCGAGCCTACAATGAGCAGTTCTTC. This encodes CSVEAGDRAYNEQFF. This sequence joins TRBV29-1 and TRBJ2-1; either TRBD1 or TRBD2 may supply D (5 bases each). This CDR3 is built from 15 residues. Trimming removed 3 bases at V and 2 bases at J, with 14 bases between. CDR1 is SQVTM, CDR2 ANQGSEA, per germline.

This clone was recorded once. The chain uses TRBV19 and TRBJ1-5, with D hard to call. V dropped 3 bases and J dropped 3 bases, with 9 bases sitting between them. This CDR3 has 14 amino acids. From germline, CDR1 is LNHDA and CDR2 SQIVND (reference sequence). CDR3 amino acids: CASSIISDNQPQHF. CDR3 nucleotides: TGTGCCAGTAGTATCATCTCAGACAATCAGCCCCAGCATTTT. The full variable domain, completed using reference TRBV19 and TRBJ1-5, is DGGITQSPKYLFRKEGQNVTLSCEQNLNHDAMYWYRQDPGQGLRLIYYSQIVNDFQKGDIAEGYSVSREKKESFPLTVTSAQKNPTAFYLCASSIISDNQPQHFGDGTRLSIL.

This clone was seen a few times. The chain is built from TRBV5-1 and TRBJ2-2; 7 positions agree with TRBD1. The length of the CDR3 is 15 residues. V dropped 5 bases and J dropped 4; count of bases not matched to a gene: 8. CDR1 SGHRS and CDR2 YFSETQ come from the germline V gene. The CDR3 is CASSSGTVGTGELFF. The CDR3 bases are TGCGCCAGCAGTTCTGGGACAGTTGGCACCGGGGAGCTGTTTTTT.

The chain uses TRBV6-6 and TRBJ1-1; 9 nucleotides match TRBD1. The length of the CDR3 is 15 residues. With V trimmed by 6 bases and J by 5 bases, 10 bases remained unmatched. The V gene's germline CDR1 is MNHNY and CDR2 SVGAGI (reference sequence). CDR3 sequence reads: CASSSGTGGLTEAFF. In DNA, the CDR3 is TGTGCCAGCAGCTCGGGAACAGGGGGCCTTACTGAAGCTTTCTTT.